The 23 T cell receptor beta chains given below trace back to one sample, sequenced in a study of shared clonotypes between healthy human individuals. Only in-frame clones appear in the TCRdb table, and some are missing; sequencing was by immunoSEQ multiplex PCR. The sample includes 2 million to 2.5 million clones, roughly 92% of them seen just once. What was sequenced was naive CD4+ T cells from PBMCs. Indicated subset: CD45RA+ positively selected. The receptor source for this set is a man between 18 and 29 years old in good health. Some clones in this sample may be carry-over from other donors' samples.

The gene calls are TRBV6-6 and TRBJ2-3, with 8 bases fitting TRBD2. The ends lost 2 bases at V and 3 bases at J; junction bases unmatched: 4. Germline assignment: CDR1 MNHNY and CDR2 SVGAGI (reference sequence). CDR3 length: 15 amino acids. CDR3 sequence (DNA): TGTGCCAGCAGTTACGCGGGACTAGATACAGATACGCAGTATTTT. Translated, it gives CASSYAGLDTDTQYF.

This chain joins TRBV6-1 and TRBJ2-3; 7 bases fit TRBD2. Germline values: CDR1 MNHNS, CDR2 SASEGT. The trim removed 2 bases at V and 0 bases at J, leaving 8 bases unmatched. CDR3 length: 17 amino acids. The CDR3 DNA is TGTGCCAGCAGTGAATTGTCTAGCGGAACTAGCACAGATACGCAGTATTTT. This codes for CASSELSSGTSTDTQYF.

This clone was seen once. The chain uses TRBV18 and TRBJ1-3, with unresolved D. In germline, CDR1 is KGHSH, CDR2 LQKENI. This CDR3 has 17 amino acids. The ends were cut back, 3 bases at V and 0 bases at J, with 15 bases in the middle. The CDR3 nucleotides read TGTGCCAGCTCACCTCCTAGCCGGGCCTCCTCTGGAAACACCATATATTTT. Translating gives CASSPPSRASSGNTIYF.

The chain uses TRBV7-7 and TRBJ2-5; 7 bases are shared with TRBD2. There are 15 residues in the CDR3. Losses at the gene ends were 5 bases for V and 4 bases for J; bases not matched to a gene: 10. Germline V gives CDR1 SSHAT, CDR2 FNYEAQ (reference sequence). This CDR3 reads CASSGPAGERETQYF. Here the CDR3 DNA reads TGTGCCAGCAGCGGACCTGCGGGAGAGCGAGAGACCCAGTACTTC.

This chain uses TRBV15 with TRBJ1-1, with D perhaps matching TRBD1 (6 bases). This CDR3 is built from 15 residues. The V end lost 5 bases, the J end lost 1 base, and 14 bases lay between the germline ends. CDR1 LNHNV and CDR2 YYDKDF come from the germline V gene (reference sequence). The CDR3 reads CATSRRFRGNTEAFF. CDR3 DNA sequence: TGTGCCACCAGCCGAAGATTCAGGGGGAACACTGAAGCTTTCTTT.

CDR3 DNA: TGCGCCAGCAGACAGGGGGCGGCTAATGAAAAACTGTTTTTT. This codes for CASRQGAANEKLFF. This rearrangement joins TRBV5-1 to TRBJ1-4; 9 nucleotides agree with TRBD1. Unmatched junction bases numbered 2, after V lost 5 bases and J lost 3 bases. Per the germline V gene, CDR1 is SGHRS and CDR2 is YFSETQ. The CDR3 sequence is 14 residues long.

This CDR3 reads CASSYLAGHSYEQYF. The DNA of the CDR3 is TGTGCCAGCAGTTATCTAGCGGGACACTCCTACGAGCAGTACTTC. V and J are TRBV28 and TRBJ2-7; 9 positions agree with TRBD2. This CDR3 is 15 amino acids long. Losses at the gene ends were 4 bases for V and 0 bases for J; bases not matched to a gene: 4. Germline lookup yields CDR1 MDHEN and CDR2 SYDVKM. Filled out from reference TRBV28 and TRBJ2-7, the complete variable domain reads DVKVTQSSRYLVKRTGEKVFLECVQDMDHENMFWYRQDPGLGLRLIYFSYDVKMKEKGDIPEGYSVSREKKERFSLILESASTNQTSMYLCASSYLAGHSYEQYFGPGTRLTVT.

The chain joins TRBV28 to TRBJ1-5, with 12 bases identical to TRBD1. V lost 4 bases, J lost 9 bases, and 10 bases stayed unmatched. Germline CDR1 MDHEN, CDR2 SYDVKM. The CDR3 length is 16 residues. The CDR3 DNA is TGTGCCAGCAGTTCCCCGGGACAGGGGGCTCTGGGGCCCCAGCATTTT. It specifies CASSSPGQGALGPQHF.

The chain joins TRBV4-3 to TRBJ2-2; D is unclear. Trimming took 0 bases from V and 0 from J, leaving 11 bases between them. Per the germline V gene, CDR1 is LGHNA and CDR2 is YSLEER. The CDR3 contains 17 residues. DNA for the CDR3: TGCGCCAGCAGCCAAGAGTATGAGTATACGAACACCGGGGAGCTGTTTTTT. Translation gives CASSQEYEYTNTGELFF.

CDR3 DNA: TGTGCCAGCAGTGAGGGGACAGGCCGTGCTTTCTTT. Protein product: CASSEGTGRAFF. The chain is built from TRBV6-4 and TRBJ1-1, with TRBD1 matching over 8 bases. V gave up 3 bases and J gave up 11 bases; unmatched junction bases: 5. Per the germline V gene, CDR1 is MRHNA and CDR2 is SNTAGT. CDR3 length: 12 amino acids.

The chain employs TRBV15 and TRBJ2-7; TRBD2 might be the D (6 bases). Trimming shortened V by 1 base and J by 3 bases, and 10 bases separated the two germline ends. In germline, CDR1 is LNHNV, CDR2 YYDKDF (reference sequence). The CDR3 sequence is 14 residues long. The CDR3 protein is CATSRALSGYEQYF. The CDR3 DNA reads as TGTGCCACCAGCAGAGCTCTTAGCGGCTACGAGCAGTACTTC.

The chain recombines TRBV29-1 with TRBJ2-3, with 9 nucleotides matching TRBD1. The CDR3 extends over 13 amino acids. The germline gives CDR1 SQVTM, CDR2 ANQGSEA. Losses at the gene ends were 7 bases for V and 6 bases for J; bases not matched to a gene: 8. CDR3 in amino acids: CSAGTGTLDTQYF. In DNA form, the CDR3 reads TGCAGCGCGGGGACAGGGACTTTGGATACGCAGTATTTT.

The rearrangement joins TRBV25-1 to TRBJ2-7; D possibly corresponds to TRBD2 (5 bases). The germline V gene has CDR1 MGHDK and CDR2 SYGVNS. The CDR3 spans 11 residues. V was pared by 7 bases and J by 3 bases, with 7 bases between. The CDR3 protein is CASIEGYEQYF. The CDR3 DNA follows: TGTGCCAGCATAGAGGGCTACGAGCAGTACTTC.

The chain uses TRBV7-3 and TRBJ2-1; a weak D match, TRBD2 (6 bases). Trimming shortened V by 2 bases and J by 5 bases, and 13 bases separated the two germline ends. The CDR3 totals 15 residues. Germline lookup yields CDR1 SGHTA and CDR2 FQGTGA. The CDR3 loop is CASSLGPGLNNEQFF. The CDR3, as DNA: TGTGCCAGCAGCTTAGGACCCGGACTAAACAATGAGCAGTTCTTC.

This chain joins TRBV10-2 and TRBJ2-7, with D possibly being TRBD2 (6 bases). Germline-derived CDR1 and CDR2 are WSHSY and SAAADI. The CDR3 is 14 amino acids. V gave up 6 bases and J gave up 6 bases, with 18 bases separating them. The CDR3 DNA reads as TGCGCCAGCAGCCCATCACTGGGGGGAGGCGAGCAGTACTTC. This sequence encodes CASSPSLGGGEQYF.

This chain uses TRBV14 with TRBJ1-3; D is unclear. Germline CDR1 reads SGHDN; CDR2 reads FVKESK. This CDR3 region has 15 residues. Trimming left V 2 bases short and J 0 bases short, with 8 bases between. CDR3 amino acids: CASSQSRVSGNTIYF. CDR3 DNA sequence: TGTGCCAGCAGCCAAAGTCGCGTCTCTGGAAACACCATATATTTT.

DNA of the CDR3: TGCGCCAGCAGCTTGTTTGAAACTAGCACAGATACGCAGTATTTT. As protein: CASSLFETSTDTQYF. The genes are TRBV5-1 and TRBJ2-3; D remains ambiguous. Germline V gene sequence: CDR1 SGHRS, CDR2 YFSETQ. The CDR3 length is 15 residues. V shed 1 base and J shed 0 bases, with 9 bases lying between them.

The CDR3 DNA follows: TGTGCCATCAGTGTAGGCGGTCAGGGCGATGAGCAGTTCTTC. This gives the protein CAISVGGQGDEQFF. The V gene is TRBV10-3, the J gene TRBJ2-1; D might be TRBD1 (5 bases). Germline CDR1 ENHRY, CDR2 SYGVKD. V lost 4 bases and J 8 bases, leaving 15 bases between the germline ends. The CDR3 has 14 residues.

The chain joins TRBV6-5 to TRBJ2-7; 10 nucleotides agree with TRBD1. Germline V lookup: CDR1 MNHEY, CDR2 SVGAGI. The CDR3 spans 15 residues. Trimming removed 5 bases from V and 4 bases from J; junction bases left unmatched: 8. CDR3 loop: CASSTRDRGSYEQYF. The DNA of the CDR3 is TGTGCCAGCAGTACCCGGGACAGGGGCTCTTACGAGCAGTACTTC.

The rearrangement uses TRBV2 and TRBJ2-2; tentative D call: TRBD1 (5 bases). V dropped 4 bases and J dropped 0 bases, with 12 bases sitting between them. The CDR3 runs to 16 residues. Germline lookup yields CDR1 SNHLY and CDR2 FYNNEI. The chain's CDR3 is CASSGLRVTNTGELFF. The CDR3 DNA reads TGTGCCAGCAGTGGCCTCAGGGTAACGAACACCGGGGAGCTGTTTTTT.

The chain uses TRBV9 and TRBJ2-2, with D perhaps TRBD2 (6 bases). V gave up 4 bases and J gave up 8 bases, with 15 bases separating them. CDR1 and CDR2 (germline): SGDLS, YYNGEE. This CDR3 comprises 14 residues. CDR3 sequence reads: CASSPRDLMGELFF. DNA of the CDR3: TGTGCCAGCAGCCCTAGGGACTTGATGGGGGAGCTGTTTTTT.

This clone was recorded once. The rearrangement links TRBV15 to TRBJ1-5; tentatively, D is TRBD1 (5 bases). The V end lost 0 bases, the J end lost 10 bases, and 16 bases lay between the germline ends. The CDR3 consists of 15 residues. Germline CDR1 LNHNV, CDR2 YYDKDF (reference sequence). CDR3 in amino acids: CATSRDQGAINPQHF. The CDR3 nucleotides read TGTGCCACCAGCAGAGATCAGGGAGCCATCAACCCCCAGCATTTT.

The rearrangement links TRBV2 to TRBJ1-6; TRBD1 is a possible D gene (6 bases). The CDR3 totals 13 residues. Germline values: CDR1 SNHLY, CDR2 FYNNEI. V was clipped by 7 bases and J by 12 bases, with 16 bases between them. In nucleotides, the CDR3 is TGTGCCAGCATCCCCGAGGGGGTCGTACCCCTCCACTTT. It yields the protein CASIPEGVVPLHF.